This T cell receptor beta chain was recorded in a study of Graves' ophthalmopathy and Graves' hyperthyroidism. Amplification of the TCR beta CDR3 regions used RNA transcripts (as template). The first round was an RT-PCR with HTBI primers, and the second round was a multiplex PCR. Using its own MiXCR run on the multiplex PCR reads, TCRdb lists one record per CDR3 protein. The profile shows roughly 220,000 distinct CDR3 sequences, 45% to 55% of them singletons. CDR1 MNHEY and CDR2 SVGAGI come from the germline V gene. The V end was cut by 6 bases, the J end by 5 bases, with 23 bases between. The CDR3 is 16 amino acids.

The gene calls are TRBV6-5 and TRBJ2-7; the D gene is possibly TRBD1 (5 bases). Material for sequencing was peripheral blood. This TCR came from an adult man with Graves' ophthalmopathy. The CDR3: CASSPDPARDIDEQYF. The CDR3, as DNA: TGTGCCAGCAGCCCTGATCCCGCCAGGGATATCGACGAGCAGTACTTC.